The TCR beta chain described here comes from a study of cytomegalovirus exposure and HLA in healthy donors. The CDR3 runs 14 residues. CDR1 is SNHLY and CDR2 is FYNNEI in the germline V gene. V lost 7 bases and J lost 4; bases outside the gene matches: 7. The protocol was immunoSEQ multiplex PCR, while the TCRdb copy is restricted to in-frame clones and leaves out a portion. The sample includes over 150,000 clones, less than 95% of them seen just once. The clonotype originates from a woman younger than 35 in good health and CMV-seropositive. The sequenced material came from PBMCs. This chain links TRBV2 with TRBJ2-3; 8 nucleotides match TRBD2. CDR3 loop: CASTPSGSADTQYF. The CDR3 DNA follows: TGTGCCAGCACGCCCAGCGGGAGTGCAGATACGCAGTATTTT.